This T cell receptor (beta chain) derives from a study of cytomegalovirus exposure and HLA in healthy donors. This clone was seen once. 13 Jbeta primers and 60 Vbeta primers were used for the PCR. The table came from immunoSEQ multiplex PCR; TCRdb's copy has only in-frame clones and leaves some out. The table shows about 60,000 clones, with approximately 63% occurring only once. V lost 4 bases to trimming and J lost 4 bases; unmatched junction nucleotides: 5. The CDR3 loop spans 14 amino acids. The germline gives CDR1 SGHRS, CDR2 YFSETQ. The TCR was taken from an older woman in good health and CMV-seropositive. The sample taken for sequencing was PBMCs. The V call is TRBV5-1, the J call TRBJ1-2, with TRBD1 identical over 9 bases. The CDR3 nucleotides are TGCGCCAGCAGCCCCGACAGGGGGTCCTATGGCTACACCTTC. As protein: CASSPDRGSYGYTF.